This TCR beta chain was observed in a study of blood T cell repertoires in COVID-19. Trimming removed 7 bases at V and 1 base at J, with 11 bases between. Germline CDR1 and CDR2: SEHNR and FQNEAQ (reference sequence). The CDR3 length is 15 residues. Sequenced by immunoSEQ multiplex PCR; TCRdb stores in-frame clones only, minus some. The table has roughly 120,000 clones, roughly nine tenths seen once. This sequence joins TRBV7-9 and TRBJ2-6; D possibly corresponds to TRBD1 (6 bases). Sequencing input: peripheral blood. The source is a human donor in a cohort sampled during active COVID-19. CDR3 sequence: CASTQGLSGANVLTF. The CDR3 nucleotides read TGTGCCAGCACACAGGGTCTGTCTGGGGCCAACGTCCTGACTTTC.